The 27 T cell receptor beta chains below all came from one sample that was sequenced in a study of OX40 agonist ivuxolimab in advanced cancers. Data came from immunoSEQ multiplex PCR; TCRdb stores just in-frame clones and leaves some out. The top ten hold 0.44% of the sample, which has tens of thousands of clones, more than 85% seen once. Sequenced here: CD4+ or CD8+ T cells sorted from blood, sampled in a trial of the OX40 agonist ivuxolimab. These receptors were obtained from an adult with an advanced solid tumor such as melanoma, head and neck, liver or kidney cancer.

V and J are TRBV7-9 and TRBJ2-3; 13 bases align to TRBD2. The CDR3 has 17 amino acids. V lost 5 bases to trimming and J lost 1 base; unmatched junction nucleotides: 6. Germline V lookup: CDR1 SEHNR, CDR2 FQNEAQ (reference sequence). This chain's CDR3 is CASSGRGLAGGTDTQYF. DNA for the CDR3: TGTGCCAGCAGCGGACGAGGACTAGCGGGAGGCACAGATACGCAGTATTTT.

A single count supports this clone. The J gene is TRBJ1-1, the V gene TRBV5-4; D might be TRBD1 (5 bases). Germline CDR1 is SGHNT and CDR2 is YYREEE (reference sequence). This CDR3 is built from 14 residues. The germline V and J ends were trimmed by 1 base and 3 bases, with 10 bases remaining between them. The CDR3 sequence is CASSLYGRDTEAFF. The CDR3 nucleotides read TGTGCCAGCAGCTTGTATGGCAGGGACACTGAAGCTTTCTTT.

This chain joins TRBV9 and TRBJ2-5; 8 nucleotides line up with TRBD2. With V trimmed by 6 bases and J by 5 bases, 9 bases remained unmatched. The CDR3 runs to 14 residues. Per the germline V gene, CDR1 is SGDLS and CDR2 is YYNGEE. The CDR3 is CASTPGGGAETQYF. CDR3 DNA sequence: TGTGCCAGCACCCCGGGGGGGGGCGCGGAGACCCAGTACTTC.

CDR3 amino acids: CASSSNLGQTQYF. In nucleotides, the CDR3 is TGTGCCAGCAGTTCAAACCTTGGTCAGACCCAGTACTTC. V usage is TRBV27 and J usage is TRBJ2-7; D is undetermined. The J call may be in error: the DNA end matches TRBJ2-5 better. Germline V gives CDR1 MNHEY, CDR2 SMNVEV (reference sequence). The CDR3 length is 13 residues.

The chain is built from TRBV6-5 and TRBJ2-5; D is undetermined. The V end was cut by 2 bases, the J end by 3 bases, with 13 bases between. The CDR3 spans 15 residues. Germline loops: CDR1 MNHEY, CDR2 SVGAGI. This CDR3 is CASSYGPYKEETQYF. The CDR3 DNA follows: TGTGCCAGCAGTTACGGTCCGTACAAAGAAGAGACCCAGTACTTC.

This chain connects TRBV30 to TRBJ2-6; TRBD1 aligns across 8 bases. Germline V gene sequence: CDR1 GTSNPN, CDR2 SVGIG (reference sequence). The CDR3 runs 18 residues. V shed 2 bases, J shed 0 bases, and the junction held 9 bases outside the gene matches. Here the CDR3 DNA reads TGTGCCTGGAGTATGCCGGGACAGGTCATCTCTGGGGCCAACGTCCTGACTTTC. Protein product: CAWSMPGQVISGANVLTF.

J is TRBJ2-1 and V is TRBV7-2; D is unresolved. This CDR3 comprises 11 residues. The germline V gene has CDR1 SGHTA and CDR2 FQGNSA. Trimming removed 1 base from V and 10 bases from J, with 5 bases in between. Written as DNA, the CDR3 is TGTGCCAGCAGCTTAGGGCACGAGCAGTTCTTC. The encoded protein is CASSLGHEQFF. Full variable domain (outside the CDR3, taken from reference TRBV7-2 and TRBJ2-1): GAGVSQSPSNKVTEKGKDVELRCDPISGHTALYWYRQSLGQGLEFLIYFQGNSAPDKSGLPSDRFSAERTGGSVSTLTIQRTQQEDSAVYLCASSLGHEQFFGPGTRLTVL.

This chain joins TRBV29-1 and TRBJ2-1, with unresolved D. Germline V gives CDR1 SQVTM, CDR2 ANQGSEA. V was cut by 6 bases and J by 8 bases, with 14 bases left in between. The CDR3 covers 12 residues. In DNA form, the CDR3 reads TGCAGCGTGATCGAACATTATTATGAGCAGTTCTTC. Protein product: CSVIEHYYEQFF.

The J gene is TRBJ2-7, the V gene TRBV2; no definite D call. In germline, CDR1 is SNHLY, CDR2 FYNNEI. CDR3 length equals 12 residues. Trimming cost V 6 bases and J 0 bases, with 6 bases left between them. CDR3 amino acids: CASRGNSYEQYF. The DNA of the CDR3 is TGTGCCAGCAGGGGTAACTCCTACGAGCAGTACTTC.

The rearrangement links TRBV11-2 to TRBJ2-3; D perhaps matches TRBD2 (5 bases). CDR3 length: 11 residues. Germline loops: CDR1 SGHAT, CDR2 FQNNGV. V lost 5 bases and J lost 6, with 6 bases in between. CDR3 coding DNA: TGTGCCAGCAGCGGCGGGGATACGCAGTATTTT. Translated, it gives CASSGGDTQYF.

This chain joins TRBV6-1 and TRBJ1-3, with unresolved D. This CDR3 is 13 amino acids long. V lost 8 bases and J 2 bases, leaving 10 bases between the germline ends. Per germline, CDR1 MNHNS and CDR2 SASEGT. Written as DNA, the CDR3 is TGTGCCAGCCAAGGCGGTGCTGGAAACACCATATATTTT. Translation gives CASQGGAGNTIYF.

The V gene is TRBV11-2, the J gene TRBJ2-5; 9 nucleotides line up with TRBD2. Germline V gives CDR1 SGHAT, CDR2 FQNNGV. CDR3 length: 16 residues. Trimming took 5 bases from V and 0 from J; bases not matched to a gene: 7. CDR3 amino acids: CASSPGLAGNQETQYF. The CDR3 DNA sequence: TGTGCCAGCAGCCCTGGGCTAGCGGGGAACCAAGAGACCCAGTACTTC.

The chain has TRBV10-3 and TRBJ2-3; D might be TRBD2 (6 bases). V was shortened by 4 bases and J by 3 bases, with 11 bases between the two germline ends. Per germline, CDR1 ENHRY and CDR2 SYGVKD. CDR3 length: 14 residues. CDR3 protein: CAISVDGRTDTQYF. DNA for the CDR3: TGTGCCATCAGTGTTGACGGGAGAACAGATACGCAGTATTTT.

The gene calls are TRBV6-1 and TRBJ2-7; 12 nucleotides align to TRBD2. The CDR3 has 15 residues. V was clipped by 2 bases and J by 12 bases; unmatched bases: 11. Germline loops: CDR1 MNHNS, CDR2 SASEGT. CDR3 nucleotides: TGTGCCAGCAGTGAAAACGGACTAGCGGGATTCGGGTTGTACTTC. Protein: CASSENGLAGFGLYF.

The chain links TRBV5-1 to TRBJ2-7, with TRBD2 matching 13 bases. Germline V gene lookup returns CDR1 SGHRS and CDR2 YFSETQ. V trimming: 3 bases; J trimming: 6 bases; junction bases outside the gene matches: 6. This CDR3 has 15 residues. In DNA, the CDR3 is TGCGCCAGCAGCTCAACCGGGACTAGCGGGACCGAGCAGTACTTC. Its protein is CASSSTGTSGTEQYF. Combining the CDR3 with reference TRBV5-1 and TRBJ2-7 gives the whole variable domain KAGVTQTPRYLIKTRGQQVTLSCSPISGHRSVSWYQQTPGQGLQFLFEYFSETQRNKGNFPGRFSGRQFSNSRSEMNVSTLELGDSALYLCASSSTGTSGTEQYFGPGTRLTVT.

The V call is TRBV25-1, the J call TRBJ2-2; TRBD1 matches 9 bases. Trimming removed 6 bases from V and 4 bases from J; junction bases left unmatched: 9. CDR1 and CDR2 (germline): MGHDK, SYGVNS. The CDR3 is made up of 16 amino acids. CDR3 in DNA: TGTGCCAGCAGGTCCGGGACAGGGTATTTCACCGGGGAGCTGTTTTTT. Its translation: CASRSGTGYFTGELFF.

The V gene is TRBV9, the J gene TRBJ2-7, with TRBD2 identical over 12 bases. V was clipped by 0 bases and J by 0 bases; unmatched bases: 7. Germline V gene sequence: CDR1 SGDLS, CDR2 YYNGEE. The CDR3 extends over 18 amino acids. CDR3 in amino acids: CASSVGTSGRSSSYEQYF. In DNA, the CDR3 is TGTGCCAGCAGCGTAGGTACTAGCGGGAGGTCAAGCTCCTACGAGCAGTACTTC.

This rearrangement joins TRBV30 to TRBJ1-4, with 7 bases fitting TRBD1. After removal of 3 bases from V and 0 bases from J, the junction contained 7 bases not matched to a gene. Germline assignment: CDR1 GTSNPN and CDR2 SVGIG (reference sequence). The CDR3 extends over 16 amino acids. This CDR3 is CAWSPHGQATNEKLFF. The CDR3 DNA follows: TGTGCCTGGAGCCCACACGGACAGGCAACTAATGAAAAACTGTTTTTT. Using reference TRBV30 and TRBJ1-4 for the parts outside the CDR3, the full variable domain is SQTIHQWPATLVQPVGSPLSLECTVEGTSNPNLYWYRQAAGRGLQLLFYSVGIGQISSEVPQNLSASRPQDRQFILSSKKLLLSDSGFYLCAWSPHGQATNEKLFFGSGTQLSVL.

The rearrangement uses TRBV7-2 and TRBJ1-5, with D perhaps matching TRBD1 (5 bases). V gave up 3 bases and J gave up 4 bases, with 10 bases separating them. There are 14 residues in the CDR3. CDR1 and CDR2 (germline): SGHTA, FQGNSA. In nucleotides, the CDR3 is TGTGCCAGCAGCTTTTCAGGGTCGAATCAGCCCCAGCATTTT. Translated, it gives CASSFSGSNQPQHF.

The chain employs TRBV7-6 and TRBJ2-3; D not resolved. V lost 5 bases and J 4 bases, leaving 16 bases between the germline ends. The germline V gene encodes CDR1 SGHVS and CDR2 FNYEAQ. This CDR3 contains 15 residues. CDR3 bases: TGTGCCAGCAGCCCGGCTGGGTCCGGCGCAGATACGCAGTATTTT. Its protein is CASSPAGSGADTQYF.

This sequence joins TRBV27 and TRBJ2-7, with D possibly being TRBD1 or TRBD2 (5 bases each). The CDR3 loop spans 15 amino acids. Between the trimmed V and J ends, which lost 6 bases and 0 bases, there was a span of 15 bases. Germline V lookup: CDR1 MNHEY, CDR2 SMNVEV (reference sequence). The CDR3 coding sequence is TGTGCCAGCAGACCCGGGACGGACAACTCCTACGAGCAGTACTTC. Translated, it gives CASRPGTDNSYEQYF.

The V call is TRBV18, the J call TRBJ1-1; 9 nucleotides agree with TRBD1. In germline, CDR1 is KGHSH, CDR2 LQKENI. CDR3 length: 16 residues. J lost 3 bases, V lost 3 bases, and 8 bases had no gene match. The CDR3 nucleotides read TGTGCCAGCTCACCCGGGACAGGGCTAGGGGACACTGAAGCTTTCTTT. It encodes CASSPGTGLGDTEAFF.

This chain joins TRBV5-1 and TRBJ2-6; 10 bases align to TRBD1. Germline values: CDR1 SGHRS, CDR2 YFSETQ. This CDR3 contains 16 residues. V shed 4 bases and J 3 bases; nucleotides not matched to a gene: 4. Here the CDR3 reads CASSETGGHGANVLTF. For the CDR3, the DNA is TGCGCCAGCAGCGAGACAGGGGGCCATGGGGCCAACGTCCTGACTTTC.

As DNA, the CDR3 is TGTGCCAGCATTATGACAGCGGGGATTGGCGAGCAGTACTTC. Its translation is CASIMTAGIGEQYF. The chain combines TRBV2 with TRBJ2-7, with 7 positions matching TRBD2. V was pared by 7 bases and J by 6 bases, with 12 bases of the junction left unmatched. Germline CDR1 and CDR2: SNHLY and FYNNEI. The CDR3 has 14 amino acids.

This clone was observed once. V gene TRBV25-1 combines with J gene TRBJ2-3; D unresolved. CDR3 size: 13 residues. Germline lookup yields CDR1 MGHDK and CDR2 SYGVNS. The germline V and J ends were trimmed by 4 bases and 2 bases, with 7 bases remaining between them. The CDR3 bases are TGTGCCAGCAGTGGGCCTAACACAGATACGCAGTATTTT. Translated: CASSGPNTDTQYF.

The rearrangement joins TRBV7-2 to TRBJ2-1; 10 positions match TRBD2. CDR3 length equals 16 residues. Unmatched junction bases numbered 8, after V lost 3 bases and J lost 6 bases. Per the germline V gene, CDR1 is SGHTA and CDR2 is FQGNSA. The CDR3 bases are TGTGCCAGCAGCTTGAGAGCGGGAGGGCCCGGCAATGAGCAGTTCTTC. Its protein is CASSLRAGGPGNEQFF.

The chain combines TRBV10-2 with TRBJ1-6; 8 bases line up with TRBD1. This CDR3 has 14 amino acids. CDR1 is WSHSY and CDR2 is SAAADI in the germline V gene. The junction had 4 bases not matched to a gene; V was cut back by 7 bases and J by 5 bases. DNA for the CDR3: TGCGCCAGCAAAGGGACAGGAAATAATTCACCCCTCCACTTT. Its protein is CASKGTGNNSPLHF.